These 28 T cell receptor beta chains share one sample of origin, sequenced in a study of blood T cell repertoires in COVID-19 (dated by TCRdb to 2020 to 2022). Library construction relied on the immunoSEQ multiplex PCR assay. Entries here come from immuneACCESS through TCRdb and include only in-frame sequences with V and J called. Some clones fail to appear in such tables; in the studies checked, an unresolved V gene covers under half of the shortfall, and the cause of the remainder is unknown. The table for this sample lists around 68,000 clones; roughly four fifths of them were counted only once. Roughly 13% of the sample comes from the top ten. Source material: peripheral blood. These receptors came from a human donor in a cohort sampled during active COVID-19.

This clone appeared once. The rearrangement uses TRBV2 and TRBJ2-7; TRBD2 matches 9 bases. V trimming: 5 bases; J trimming: 2 bases; junction bases outside the gene matches: 10. CDR3 length equals 16 residues. Germline loops: CDR1 SNHLY, CDR2 FYNNEI. The CDR3 region is CASSLNRGGGAYEQYV. As DNA, the CDR3 is TGTGCCAGCAGTCTAAATAGAGGCGGGGGGGCCTACGAGCAGTACGTC.

This clone is a singleton in its sample. V and J are TRBV19 and TRBJ2-3; 8 nucleotides line up with TRBD1. The CDR3 is made up of 13 amino acids. V trimming: 9 bases; J trimming: 0 bases; junction bases outside the gene matches: 2. Germline V gene lookup returns CDR1 LNHDA and CDR2 SQIVND (reference sequence). CDR3: CASRGLSTDTQYF. CDR3 DNA: TGTGCCAGCAGGGGGCTCAGCACAGATACGCAGTATTTT.

This clone was detected once. The V call is TRBV29-1, the J call TRBJ2-2; the match to TRBD2 covers 11 bases. CDR3 size: 16 residues. The germline V gene encodes CDR1 SQVTM and CDR2 ANQGSEA. After removal of 4 bases from V and 4 bases from J, the junction contained 8 bases not matched to a gene. In DNA form, the CDR3 reads TGCAGCGTTGGAAAGACAGGACTAGCGGGCACCGGGGAGCTGTTTTTT. Residues: CSVGKTGLAGTGELFF.

The chain is built from TRBV7-9 and TRBJ1-5; TRBD1 aligns across 8 bases. V was pared by 6 bases and J by 2 bases, with 15 bases of the junction left unmatched. In germline, CDR1 is SEHNR, CDR2 FQNEAQ (reference sequence). The CDR3 length is 18 residues. CDR3 sequence reads: CASSSRGTGFEGNQPQHF. The DNA for the CDR3 is TGTGCCAGCAGTTCGCGAGGGACAGGATTTGAGGGCAATCAGCCCCAGCATTTT.

J is TRBJ2-5 and V is TRBV6-2 or TRBV6-3; possibly TRBD1 for D (5 bases). The CDR3 extends over 18 amino acids. Trimming stripped 2 bases from V and 1 base from J, with 20 bases between. CDR1 is MNHEY and CDR2 is SVGEGT in the germline V gene. The CDR3 loop reads CASSYLLEPGPFQETQYF. The CDR3 nucleotides read TGTGCCAGCAGTTACCTCCTTGAGCCAGGGCCTTTCCAAGAGACCCAGTACTTC.

This chain connects TRBV12-5 to TRBJ1-1, with 9 bases that match TRBD1. J lost 4 bases, V lost 5 bases, and 8 bases had no gene match. Germline loops: CDR1 LGHNT, CDR2 FRNRAP. The CDR3 covers 15 residues. The CDR3 loop is CASGNDRGVITEAFF. CDR3 bases: TGTGCTAGTGGTAATGACAGGGGGGTAATCACTGAAGCTTTCTTT.

This clone was recorded once. The chain employs TRBV18 and TRBJ2-1; 12 nucleotides agree with TRBD1. Germline assignment: CDR1 KGHSH and CDR2 LQKENI. The CDR3 has 16 amino acids. V was pared by 3 bases and J by 6 bases, with 6 bases of the junction left unmatched. The CDR3 sequence: CASSPPGQGAGNEQFF. In nucleotides, the CDR3 is TGTGCCAGCTCACCCCCGGGACAGGGGGCAGGCAATGAGCAGTTCTTC.

The chain has TRBV5-1 and TRBJ2-5; weak D call: TRBD1 (6 bases). The germline gives CDR1 SGHRS, CDR2 YFSETQ. Deletions cut 1 base from V and 5 bases from J, with 12 bases between. The CDR3 covers 14 residues. This chain's CDR3 is CASSLFGQGETQYF. DNA of the CDR3: TGCGCCAGCAGCTTGTTCGGCCAGGGGGAGACCCAGTACTTC. Full variable domain (remainder filled in from reference TRBV5-1 and TRBJ2-5): KAGVTQTPRYLIKTRGQQVTLSCSPISGHRSVSWYQQTPGQGLQFLFEYFSETQRNKGNFPGRFSGRQFSNSRSEMNVSTLELGDSALYLCASSLFGQGETQYFGPGTRLLVL.

The genes are TRBV4-1 and TRBJ2-2; TRBD1 might be the D (6 bases). The CDR3 extends over 14 amino acids. Deletions cut 1 base from V and 4 bases from J, with 7 bases between. Per germline, CDR1 MGHRA and CDR2 YSYEKL. CDR3 loop: CASSQGQATGELFF. CDR3 in DNA: TGCGCCAGCAGCCAAGGACAGGCCACCGGGGAGCTGTTTTTT.

The V call is TRBV29-1, the J call TRBJ1-2, with a tentative D call TRBD1 (5 bases). This CDR3 spans 15 amino acids. V dropped 0 bases and J dropped 5 bases, with 16 bases sitting between them. Germline V gene lookup returns CDR1 SQVTM and CDR2 ANQGSEA. The CDR3 DNA follows: TGCAGCGTTGAAGATCCCCGGGGGAAAAGTTATGGCTACACCTTC. This translates into CSVEDPRGKSYGYTF.

The chain uses TRBV10-3 and TRBJ2-1, with TRBD1 matching over 7 bases. The V and J ends lost 6 bases and 9 bases, in that order; junction bases with no gene match: 11. This CDR3 has 14 residues. The germline CDR1 and CDR2 sequences are ENHRY and SYGVKD. CDR3 sequence (DNA): TGTGCCATCAGGGAAGGGGGACAGCCAGGTGAGCAGTTCTTC. Its translation: CAIREGGQPGEQFF.

The chain recombines TRBV27 with TRBJ2-1, with 8 positions matching TRBD2. V trimming: 5 bases; J trimming: 3 bases; junction bases outside the gene matches: 12. CDR1 and CDR2 (germline): MNHEY, SMNVEV (reference sequence). The CDR3 has 17 amino acids. The CDR3 bases are TGTGCCAGCAGTGCTGGGACCAAAGCGGGAGTCTACAATGAGCAGTTCTTC. It is translated as CASSAGTKAGVYNEQFF.

The V call is TRBV7-2, the J call TRBJ1-1; D ambiguous. CDR1 is SGHTA and CDR2 is FQGNSA in the germline V gene. This CDR3 region has 13 residues. V lost 1 base to trimming and J lost 2 bases, with 5 bases between them. The CDR3 DNA is TGTGCCAGCAGCTTAGAGAGAAACACTGAAGCTTTCTTT. Protein product: CASSLERNTEAFF.

This clone was detected ten times or more. The V call is TRBV7-9, the J call TRBJ2-7; the D gene is possibly TRBD2 (6 bases). This CDR3 spans 14 amino acids. CDR1 is SEHNR, CDR2 FQNEAQ, per germline (reference sequence). The V gene lost 5 bases and the J gene lost 5 bases, with 16 bases spanning the gap. CDR3 bases: TGTGCCAGCAGCCCCTCCGGGACTCCACACGAGCAGTACGTC. Protein sequence: CASSPSGTPHEQYV.

V is TRBV29-1 and J is TRBJ2-1; D uncertain. Trimming shortened V by 4 bases and J by 7 bases, and 5 bases separated the two germline ends. Germline-derived CDR1 and CDR2 are SQVTM and ANQGSEA. CDR3 length equals 10 residues. The DNA for the CDR3 is TGCAGCGTTGCCGGGAATGAGCAGTTCTTC. Translation gives CSVAGNEQFF.

J is TRBJ2-1 and V is TRBV6-5; 10 nucleotides agree with TRBD2. This CDR3 contains 13 residues. The ends lost 8 bases at V and 7 bases at J; junction bases unmatched: 5. Looked up from germline, CDR1 is MNHEY and CDR2 is SVGAGI. The CDR3 DNA reads TGTGCCAGCGGGACTAGCGAGAGGAATGAGCAGTTCTTC. Translated, it gives CASGTSERNEQFF.

The V gene is TRBV6-5, the J gene TRBJ1-1; D remains ambiguous. In germline, CDR1 is MNHEY, CDR2 SVGAGI. The V gene lost 9 bases and the J gene lost 1 base, with 12 bases spanning the gap. This CDR3 comprises 13 residues. The CDR3 sequence: CASIKAGNTEAFF. The CDR3 nucleotides read TGTGCCAGTATAAAGGCGGGGAACACTGAAGCTTTCTTT.

The J gene is TRBJ2-3, the V gene TRBV5-6; no reliable D call. Germline CDR1 SGHDT, CDR2 YYEEEE. The CDR3 spans 14 residues. The germline V and J ends were trimmed by 0 bases and 2 bases, with 7 bases remaining between them. The CDR3 coding sequence is TGTGCCAGCAGCTTGGTCTCTAACACAGATACGCAGTATTTT. Its protein is CASSLVSNTDTQYF.

This clone was detected only a few times. V is TRBV7-9 and J is TRBJ1-1; D is unresolved. The germline V gene encodes CDR1 SEHNR and CDR2 FQNEAQ (reference sequence). The CDR3 length is 14 residues. Trimming took 1 base from V and 7 from J, leaving 13 bases between them. CDR3 region: CASSLGRSFYEAFF. CDR3 DNA sequence: TGTGCCAGCAGCTTAGGGAGATCCTTCTATGAAGCTTTCTTT.

J is TRBJ2-7 and V is TRBV5-5, with TRBD2 matching over 7 bases. The J segment lost 0 bases and the V segment lost 5 bases, leaving 8 bases of the junction unmatched. CDR1 and CDR2 from the germline V gene are SGHKS and YYEKEE (reference sequence). The CDR3 loop spans 15 amino acids. The CDR3 here is CASSFTGGSSYEQYV. In nucleotides, the CDR3 is TGTGCCAGCAGTTTTACTGGCGGGAGCTCCTACGAGCAGTACGTC.

The V call is TRBV14, the J call TRBJ2-5, with D maybe TRBD2 (5 bases). Germline V gene sequence: CDR1 SGHDN, CDR2 FVKESK. Between the trimmed V and J ends, which lost 5 bases and 4 bases, there was a span of 17 bases. The CDR3 contains 15 residues. In DNA form, the CDR3 reads TGTGCCAGCAGCTACCGGGCTAGCCTGGGAGAGACCCAGTACTTC. Its translation: CASSYRASLGETQYF. Using reference TRBV14 and TRBJ2-5 for the parts outside the CDR3, the full variable domain is EAGVTQFPSHSVIEKGQTVTLRCDPISGHDNLYWYRRVMGKEIKFLLHFVKESKQDESGMPNNRFLAERTGGTYSTLKVQPAELEDSGVYFCASSYRASLGETQYFGPGTRLLVL.

This clone has ten or more counts. The chain joins TRBV7-9 to TRBJ1-1; perhaps TRBD1 as D (6 bases). V dropped 4 bases and J dropped 0 bases, with 21 bases sitting between them. This CDR3 has 18 residues. CDR1 and CDR2 (germline): SEHNR, FQNEAQ (reference sequence). This chain's CDR3 is CASSSGWGGGRMNTEAFF. The DNA for the CDR3 is TGTGCCAGCAGCTCCGGATGGGGCGGGGGCCGGATGAACACTGAAGCTTTCTTT. Full variable domain (outside the CDR3, taken from reference TRBV7-9 and TRBJ1-1): DTGVSQNPRHKITKRGQNVTFRCDPISEHNRLYWYRQTLGQGPEFLTYFQNEAQLEKSRLLSDRFSAERPKGSFSTLEIQRTEQGDSAMYLCASSSGWGGGRMNTEAFFGQGTRLTVV.

This chain links TRBV3-1 (or the pseudogene TRBV3-2) with TRBJ2-5; 10 nucleotides agree with TRBD2. The CDR3 runs 16 residues. The V segment lost 1 base and the J segment 2 bases; nucleotides outside the gene matches: 4. Germline CDR1 LGHDT, CDR2 YNNKEL (reference sequence). The CDR3 protein is CASSQGPAGGQETQYF. As DNA, the CDR3 is TGTGCCAGCAGCCAAGGACCAGCGGGGGGGCAAGAGACCCAGTACTTC.

CDR3 in DNA: TGTGCCAGCAGCTTGGGACTAAGCACAGATACGCAGTATTTT. Protein product: CASSLGLSTDTQYF. The chain employs TRBV5-6 and TRBJ2-3, with TRBD2 as a possible D gene (5 bases). The CDR3 runs 14 residues. Trimming stripped 0 bases from V and 0 bases from J, with 5 bases between. The V gene's germline CDR1 is SGHDT and CDR2 YYEEEE.

The J gene is TRBJ2-2, the V gene TRBV4-1, with D hard to call. The V end lost 10 bases, the J end lost 4 bases, and 22 bases lay between the germline ends. The CDR3 has 16 amino acids. The V gene's germline CDR1 is MGHRA and CDR2 YSYEKL. The CDR3 sequence: CATQKRFGSGTGELFF. The CDR3 nucleotides read TGCGCCACCCAGAAGCGATTTGGGTCGGGCACCGGGGAGCTGTTTTTT.

The chain recombines TRBV9 with TRBJ1-3; no firm D call. The CDR3 extends over 17 amino acids. The V end was cut by 0 bases, the J end by 0 bases, with 13 bases between. From germline, CDR1 is SGDLS and CDR2 YYNGEE. The CDR3 here is CASSVGEPHLSGNTIYF. The CDR3, as DNA: TGTGCCAGCAGCGTAGGGGAGCCTCATCTCTCTGGAAACACCATATATTTT.

A single count supports this clone. The V gene is TRBV5-6, the J gene TRBJ2-2, with 8 bases identical to TRBD2. The CDR3 has 15 amino acids. From germline, CDR1 is SGHDT and CDR2 YYEEEE. Trimming took 0 bases from V and 5 from J; bases not matched to a gene: 3. This chain's CDR3 is CASSLDSSGTGELFF. The DNA of the CDR3 is TGTGCCAGCAGCTTGGATTCTAGCGGGACCGGGGAGCTGTTTTTT. Full variable domain (outside the CDR3, taken from reference TRBV5-6 and TRBJ2-2): DAGVTQSPTHLIKTRGQQVTLRCSPKSGHDTVSWYQQALGQGPQFIFQYYEEEERQRGNFPDRFSGHQFPNYSSELNVNALLLGDSALYLCASSLDSSGTGELFFGEGSRLTVL.

This clone came up a few times. The V gene is TRBV7-2, the J gene TRBJ2-1; weak D call: TRBD2 (6 bases). V was pared by 1 base and J by 3 bases, with 13 bases between. Germline assignment: CDR1 SGHTA and CDR2 FQGNSA. The CDR3 totals 16 residues. CDR3 DNA: TGTGCCAGCAGCTTAGATCTGGGGGGTCTCTACAATGAGCAGTTCTTC. It codes for CASSLDLGGLYNEQFF. The complete variable domain, with remaining parts taken from reference TRBV7-2 and TRBJ2-1, reads GAGVSQSPSNKVTEKGKDVELRCDPISGHTALYWYRQSLGQGLEFLIYFQGNSAPDKSGLPSDRFSAERTGGSVSTLTIQRTQQEDSAVYLCASSLDLGGLYNEQFFGPGTRLTVL.